Following are 3 T cell receptor beta chains from one sample sequenced in a study of blood T cell repertoires in COVID-19. The table came from immunoSEQ multiplex PCR; TCRdb's copy has only in-frame clones and leaves some out. This table holds under 200,000 clones, 86% found once. Specimen: peripheral blood. The receptors here all came from a young man with acute or convalescent COVID-19.

The V gene is TRBV12-3 or TRBV12-4, the J gene TRBJ1-2, with D maybe TRBD1 (5 bases). This CDR3 is 12 amino acids long. Trimming stripped 1 base from V and 8 bases from J, with 8 bases between. The CDR3 DNA reads as TGTGCCAGCAGTTTAGGTGGGGCCGGCTACACCTTC. Translation: CASSLGGAGYTF.

The CDR3 is CASDGQVNTEAFF. CDR3 in DNA: TGTGCCAGCGACGGACAGGTGAACACTGAAGCTTTCTTT. The gene calls are TRBV12-3 or TRBV12-4 and TRBJ1-1; 7 bases are shared with TRBD1. V dropped 8 bases and J dropped 0; count of bases not matched to a gene: 3. The CDR3 sequence is 13 residues long.

The chain employs TRBV30 and TRBJ2-4; TRBD2 is a possible D gene (5 bases). This CDR3 is 18 amino acids long. V was shortened by 0 bases and J by 0 bases, with 18 bases between the two germline ends. CDR1 and CDR2 (germline): GTSNPN, SVGIG (reference sequence). The CDR3 DNA follows: TGTGCCTGGAGTGTATCCCTAGCAGCTCAACTAGCCAAAAACATTCAGTACTTC. Protein product: CAWSVSLAAQLAKNIQYF.